The next 10 T cell receptor beta chains were all read from a single sample in a study of tumor-infiltrating lymphocytes in primary liver carcinoma. Unsorted bulk tissue of about 18-32 mg yielded co-extracted RNA and DNA. Synthesis of TCR beta cDNA was carried out from 500 ng total RNA with a constant-region primer. Researchers made the TCR beta libraries by running three nested multiplex PCR rounds with slightly modified ARM-PCR. The study ran its first two PCR rounds for roughly 10 cycles each, using TRBV1-TRBV30 forward primers and a C-beta reverse primer. TCRdb ran MiXCR on the multiplex PCR reads and lists one entry per CDR3 protein. In the table there are 100,000 to 150,000 distinct CDR3 sequences, 55% to 75% of which are singletons. Sequencing used liver tumor tissue from sampling region 3. Described subset: tumor region T3, left-lateral pole. The receptors were sampled from a woman aged 55-75 years with primary liver carcinoma and hepatitis B virus infection.

Points on this clonotype: Compared with germline, one end of the junction differs, possibly owing to a read error. The rearrangement uses TRBV11-2 and TRBJ2-3; TRBD2 agrees at 9 bases. Germline assignment: CDR1 SGHAT and CDR2 FQNNGV. The length of the CDR3 is 18 residues. CDR3 bases: TGTGCCAGCAGCCCTCGGGCGGCTTGCGGGAGGGCCGGGGGTACGCAGTTTTTT. Its protein product is CASSPRAACGRAGGTQFF.

This clonotype showed up many times. This rearrangement joins TRBV6-1 to TRBJ2-6, with D uncertain. Trimming cost V 2 bases and J 3 bases, with 8 bases left between them. In germline, CDR1 is MNHNS, CDR2 SASEGT. CDR3 size: 15 residues. The CDR3 sequence: CASSETFDGANVLTF. CDR3 DNA sequence: TGTGCCAGCAGTGAAACGTTTGATGGGGCCAACGTCCTGACTTTC.

On this clonotype itself: A read error may produce the germline difference seen at one junction end. This chain uses TRBV4-1 with TRBJ2-7, with D tentatively TRBD2 (6 bases). The CDR3 has 15 residues. Germline loops: CDR1 MGHRA, CDR2 YSYEKL. The CDR3, as DNA: TGCGCCAGCAGCCAAGTAACTGGACTACCCTACGAGCAGTACTTT. It specifies CASSQVTGLPYEQYF.

Regarding this clonotype: Sequence at one end of the junction differs from germline and may be a read error. This chain connects TRBV5-5 to TRBJ1-1; no definite D call. Germline lookup yields CDR1 SGHKS and CDR2 YYEKEE (reference sequence). This CDR3 region has 13 residues. Here the CDR3 reads CTSSLDLNTEAFF. In DNA, the CDR3 is TGTACCAGCAGCCTCGATCTAAACACTGAAGCTTTTTTT.

As concerns this clonotype: This may be a read error, as it is one base from a much larger clone. The J gene is TRBJ2-2, the V gene TRBV5-6, with 8 bases that match TRBD2. CDR1 is SGHDT, CDR2 YYEEEE, per germline. The V segment lost 4 bases and the J segment 6 bases; nucleotides outside the gene matches: 11. The CDR3 loop spans 16 amino acids. The DNA for the CDR3 is TGTGCCAGCAGCATCTACCTTACTAGCGGCGCCGGGGAGCTGTTTTTT. It specifies CASSIYLTSGAGELFF.

This clonotype occurred many times. The V call is TRBV5-1, the J call TRBJ2-3; 8 bases line up with TRBD2. The CDR3 contains 14 residues. CDR1 and CDR2 (germline): SGHRS, YFSETQ. Germline trimming cut 2 bases from V and 4 bases from J; bases unmatched to any gene: 3. This CDR3 reads CASSLREGPDTQYF. As DNA, the CDR3 is TGCGCCAGCAGCTTACGGGAGGGCCCAGATACGCAGTATTTT.

Only a few counts were recorded for this clonotype. The chain couples TRBV7-9 to TRBJ1-4, with 7 bases identical to TRBD1. Trimming removed 2 bases from V and 10 bases from J; junction bases left unmatched: 7. The CDR3 runs to 14 residues. Germline lookup yields CDR1 SEHNR and CDR2 FQNEAQ (reference sequence). The DNA for the CDR3 is TGTGCCAGCAGCTTACCGGCAGGGGGGGGAAAACTGTTTTTT. Translating it yields CASSLPAGGGKLFF.

With respect to this clonotype: It may be a read error: a sequence one base away is much more abundant. This sequence joins TRBV29-1 and TRBJ2-1, with a tentative D call TRBD1 (6 bases). The CDR3 sequence is 15 residues long. Germline V gene sequence: CDR1 SQVTM, CDR2 ANQGSEA. The CDR3 protein is CNVVGTTSSYNEQFF. CDR3 DNA: TGCAACGTTGTCGGGACAACAAGCTCCTACAATGAGCAGTTCTTC.

In the case of this clonotype: A much larger clone lies a single base off, so this may be a read error. V is TRBV5-5 and J is TRBJ2-1; 9 bases are shared with TRBD2. The CDR3 has 19 residues. The ends lost 1 base at V and 5 bases at J; junction bases unmatched: 16. In germline, CDR1 is SGHKS, CDR2 YYEKEE (reference sequence). CDR3 sequence reads: CASSLTGTPGTSPNNEQFF. DNA of the CDR3: TGTGCCAGCAGCTTGACAGGAACCCCCGGGACTAGCCCGAACAATGAGCAGTTCTTC. The whole variable domain, filled in from reference TRBV5-5 and TRBJ2-1, reads DAGVTQSPTHLIKTRGQQVTLRCSPISGHKSVSWYQQVLGQGPQFIFQYYEKEERGRGNFPDRFSARQFPNYSSELNVNALLLGDSALYLCASSLTGTPGTSPNNEQFFGPGTRLTVL.

Worth noting for this clonotype: A junction end diverges from the germline sequence, so it may reflect a read error. The CDR3, as DNA: TGTGTCAGCAGCCCCCTCGGGCCGACGAAAACAGAAGCTTTCTTT. Amino acid sequence: CVSSPLGPTKTEAFF. The gene calls are TRBV11-1 and TRBJ1-1; D remains unclear. The CDR3 spans 15 residues. In germline, CDR1 is SGHAT, CDR2 FQDESV (reference sequence).